This TCR beta chain was recorded in a study of blood T cell repertoires in COVID-19. Study as a whole: Acute and convalescent COVID-19 specimens originated in the United States, Italy and Spain. T cells, B-cell-depleted T cells, or PBMCs provided the cDNA or gDNA that served as material.

There are 16 residues in the CDR3. Trimming removed 4 bases from V and 2 bases from J; junction bases left unmatched: 10. The germline gives CDR1 LGHDT, CDR2 YNNKEL (reference sequence). In the authors' workflow: The assay estimated nucleated cells by amplifying reference gene primers. Profiling relied on immunoSEQ multiplex PCR, and the TCRdb table lists in-frame clones only, not all of them. That table supplies the V and J calls and clone size; D and trimming were determined from the DNA. The repertoire includes 100,000 or so clones, 65% to 90% of them detected once, and under 4.5% sits in the top ten.

The material sequenced was peripheral blood. This TCR was sampled from a man aged 50 to 60 with acute or convalescent COVID-19. The V call is TRBV3-1 (or the pseudogene TRBV3-2), the J call TRBJ2-7; 8 nucleotides line up with TRBD1. CDR3 nucleotide sequence: TGTGCCAGCAGCCCCCGGACAGGGCGGAGGGCCTACGAGCAGTACTTC. This codes for CASSPRTGRRAYEQYF.